This T cell receptor (beta chain) is drawn from a study of human T cells and chemical hapten exposure. Stated time point: healthy volunteer bleed at 6 weeks. Unfractionated whole blood yielded the extracted total RNA. TCRdb recomputed calls from the RACE reads with MiXCR, one row per CDR3 protein. The sample records about 79,000 distinct CDR3 sequences, about 9% being singletons. CDR3 size: 16 residues. Looked up from germline, CDR1 is MNHEY and CDR2 is SMNVEV (reference sequence). Trimming stripped 6 bases from V and 5 bases from J, with 22 bases between. The specimen sequenced was whole blood. The V and J genes are TRBV27 and TRBJ2-5, with D tentatively TRBD1 or TRBD2 (6 bases each). This sequence was found in a male donor in good health. Some clones in this sample may be carry-over from other donors' samples. CDR3 nucleotide sequence: TGTGCCAGCAGCCTGCTGGGGGCCCCAGGGAGGGAGACCCAGTACTTC. Protein sequence: CASSLLGAPGRETQYF.